This T cell receptor beta chain was recorded in a study of cytomegalovirus exposure and HLA in healthy donors. Primers: 60 Vbeta forward and 13 Jbeta reverse. The protocol was immunoSEQ multiplex PCR, while the TCRdb copy is restricted to in-frame clones and leaves out a portion. This table has about 130,000 clones, around 78% appearing once. J was trimmed by 7 bases and V by 3 bases; bases with no gene match: 13. CDR3 length: 15 residues. CDR1 SQVTM and CDR2 ANQGSEA come from the germline V gene. About this clone: Its cognate antigen is unknown.

Study findings and constraints: A later analysis appeared to link common viral pathogens to several of the most significant clusters. Previous analysis showed most TCR beta V segments were productive about 87% or about 30% of the time.

This chain connects TRBV29-1 to TRBJ1-2, with TRBD1 matching over 8 bases. This receptor was obtained from a female donor in good health and CMV-seropositive. The specimen sequenced was PBMCs. The CDR3 region is CSVDLVGQGATGYTF. DNA of the CDR3: TGCAGCGTTGATTTGGTTGGGCAGGGGGCAACTGGCTACACCTTC.